This passage covers 19 T cell receptor beta chains from one sample sequenced in a study of technical replicates of blood from several donors. The table came from immunoSEQ multiplex PCR; TCRdb's copy has only in-frame clones and leaves some out. Of about 76,000 clones listed, nearly 98% were seen once; the top ten hold 0.21%. Sequencing used T cells isolated from PBMCs. The origin of the receptors is a human donor in good health.

As DNA, the CDR3 is TGTGCCAGCAGTGAATTTCAGGGTAGGAATTCACCCCTCCACTTT. It yields the protein CASSEFQGRNSPLHF. The rearrangement uses TRBV6-1 and TRBJ1-6, with D tentatively TRBD1 (5 bases). V dropped 2 bases and J dropped 7 bases, with 12 bases sitting between them. CDR1 is MNHNS and CDR2 is SASEGT in the germline V gene. The CDR3 spans 15 residues.

The chain is built from TRBV5-4 and TRBJ1-3, with a weak D call TRBD1 (5 bases). Trimming cost V 1 base and J 2 bases, with 16 bases left between them. Germline loops: CDR1 SGHNT, CDR2 YYREEE (reference sequence). The CDR3 has 17 residues. This chain's CDR3 is CASSLKLGQGPGNTIYF. Written as DNA, the CDR3 is TGTGCCAGCAGCTTGAAATTGGGCCAGGGCCCTGGAAACACCATATATTTT.

The V call is TRBV5-6, the J call TRBJ2-1; D gene ambiguous. The CDR3 length is 11 residues. The germline V gene encodes CDR1 SGHDT and CDR2 YYEEEE. V was pared by 6 bases and J by 3 bases, with 4 bases between. The CDR3 DNA reads TGTGCCAGCACCATCTACAATGAGCAGTTCTTC. It specifies CASTIYNEQFF.

V is TRBV30 and J is TRBJ2-3; TRBD2 agrees at 9 bases. Germline lookup yields CDR1 GTSNPN and CDR2 SVGIG (reference sequence). Unmatched junction bases numbered 5, after V lost 2 bases and J lost 5 bases. The CDR3 is made up of 14 amino acids. The DNA of the CDR3 is TGTGCCTGGAGTTTAGCGGGGGCCCAAGATACGCAGTATTTT. Amino acid sequence: CAWSLAGAQDTQYF.

The sample holds many counts of this clone. The rearrangement joins TRBV20-1 to TRBJ2-4; D is ambiguous. From germline, CDR1 is DFQATT and CDR2 SNEGSKA (reference sequence). The CDR3 has 11 amino acids. Trimming took off 3 bases at V and 7 bases at J, with 7 bases between the two ends. CDR3 DNA sequence: TGCAGTGCTAGTGTTGCGAACATTCAGTACTTC. Its protein product is CSASVANIQYF.

The chain joins TRBV14 to TRBJ1-3; D is undetermined. V lost 3 bases and J 0 bases, leaving 9 bases between the germline ends. This CDR3 spans 15 amino acids. CDR1 and CDR2 (germline): SGHDN, FVKESK. This CDR3 is CASSHREFSGNTIYF. In DNA, the CDR3 is TGTGCCAGCAGCCACCGAGAATTCTCTGGAAACACCATATATTTT.

The rearrangement joins TRBV5-1 to TRBJ1-5; 7 positions agree with TRBD1. V trimming: 4 bases; J trimming: 5 bases; junction bases outside the gene matches: 9. Germline assignment: CDR1 SGHRS and CDR2 YFSETQ. This CDR3 is 15 amino acids long. In DNA form, the CDR3 reads TGCGCCAGCAGCGAGGGGACAGCCTCACATCAGCCCCAGCATTTT. This codes for CASSEGTASHQPQHF.

This clone has just one count. The chain carries TRBV11-2 and TRBJ2-7, with 8 bases matching TRBD1. V lost 5 bases and J lost 6; bases outside the gene matches: 9. The CDR3 runs 14 residues. Germline CDR1 SGHAT, CDR2 FQNNGV. CDR3 region: CASSPGQVLGEQYF. CDR3 bases: TGTGCCAGCAGCCCGGGACAGGTTTTGGGCGAGCAGTACTTC.

V is TRBV28 and J is TRBJ2-3; a weak D match, TRBD1 (6 bases). Germline CDR1 and CDR2: MDHEN and SYDVKM. CDR3 size: 16 residues. The V end was cut by 6 bases, the J end by 2 bases, with 18 bases between. The CDR3: CASSTARTETTDTQYF. The CDR3, as DNA: TGTGCCAGCAGCACTGCTCGGACAGAGACCACAGATACGCAGTATTTT.

The V call is TRBV5-1, the J call TRBJ2-7; weak D call: TRBD2 (6 bases). The CDR3 length is 20 residues. V gave up 0 bases and J gave up 2 bases, with 27 bases separating them. Germline CDR1 is SGHRS and CDR2 is YFSETQ. The CDR3 protein is CASSLVVLTQGGPPAYEQYF. The CDR3 DNA reads TGCGCCAGCAGCTTGGTAGTGTTGACCCAGGGAGGACCCCCCGCCTACGAGCAGTACTTC.

This chain joins TRBV19 and TRBJ2-5; 9 bases match TRBD1. Per the germline V gene, CDR1 is LNHDA and CDR2 is SQIVND (reference sequence). J was trimmed by 5 bases and V by 5 bases; bases with no gene match: 9. CDR3 length equals 15 residues. CDR3 sequence (DNA): TGTGCCAGTAGTCTTGCTCGGGACAGGGCCGAGACCCAGTACTTC. Encoded protein: CASSLARDRAETQYF.

This sequence joins TRBV29-1 and TRBJ2-5; 7 bases match TRBD2. With 1 base clipped from V and 4 bases from J, the junction kept 9 bases outside the gene matches. Germline CDR1 is SQVTM and CDR2 is ANQGSEA. This CDR3 comprises 15 residues. The CDR3 is CSVEGGGSGSETQYF. In DNA form, the CDR3 reads TGCAGCGTTGAAGGGGGCGGGAGCGGGTCAGAGACCCAGTACTTC.

V usage is TRBV29-1 and J usage is TRBJ1-1, with 9 bases identical to TRBD1. V was clipped by 6 bases and J by 9 bases; unmatched bases: 2. Germline V lookup: CDR1 SQVTM, CDR2 ANQGSEA. The CDR3 runs 10 residues. The CDR3 bases are TGCAGCGTGCACAGGGGGCAAGCTTTCTTT. This gives the protein CSVHRGQAFF.

The chain joins TRBV28 to TRBJ1-1, with unresolved D. Trimming removed 3 bases from V and 10 bases from J, with 15 bases in between. Germline V gives CDR1 MDHEN, CDR2 SYDVKM. This CDR3 region has 13 residues. The CDR3 region is CASSLRGRLGAFF. The CDR3 DNA follows: TGTGCCAGCAGTTTGAGAGGGAGGTTGGGAGCTTTCTTT.

The chain recombines TRBV19 with TRBJ2-2, with D unclear. Trimming pared 5 bases from V and 0 bases from J, leaving 19 bases between. The CDR3 contains 18 residues. The germline gives CDR1 LNHDA, CDR2 SQIVND (reference sequence). The CDR3 DNA reads TGTGCCAGTAGTCTTACCGGTTACCTAGTAACGAACACCGGGGAGCTGTTTTTT. This sequence encodes CASSLTGYLVTNTGELFF.

V is TRBV2 and J is TRBJ1-6; 7 bases match TRBD1. Germline loops: CDR1 SNHLY, CDR2 FYNNEI. V dropped 4 bases and J dropped 9; count of bases not matched to a gene: 6. The CDR3 has 14 residues. The CDR3 region has the DNA TGTGCCAGCAGTGGGCCAGGGGGACTTTCACCCCTCCACTTT. Translated: CASSGPGGLSPLHF. The variable domain in full, with the rest retrieved from reference TRBV2 and TRBJ1-6, is EPEVTQTPSHQVTQMGQEVILRCVPISNHLYFYWYRQILGQKVEFLVSFYNNEISEKSEIFDDQFSVERPDGSNFTLKIRSTKLEDSAMYFCASSGPGGLSPLHFGNGTRLTVT.

V is TRBV10-1 and J is TRBJ2-7; tentatively, D is TRBD2 (5 bases). V was shortened by 8 bases and J by 3 bases, with 14 bases between the two germline ends. The CDR3 covers 13 residues. CDR1 is WNHNN, CDR2 SYGVQD, per germline (reference sequence). The DNA for the CDR3 is TGCGCCAGCGGGGAGAGGCCAAGCTACGAGCAGTACTTC. Its translation is CASGERPSYEQYF.

The rearrangement uses TRBV6-5 and TRBJ1-1; tentatively, D is TRBD1 (6 bases). The germline CDR1 and CDR2 sequences are MNHEY and SVGAGI. V was clipped by 6 bases and J by 7 bases, with 12 bases between them. The CDR3 runs 12 residues. CDR3 in DNA: TGTGCCAGCAGCACCTCACAGGGTGAAGCTTTCTTT. This sequence encodes CASSTSQGEAFF.

This chain connects TRBV18 to TRBJ1-1; 7 bases match TRBD1. After removal of 1 base from V and 1 base from J, the junction contained 3 bases not matched to a gene. Germline CDR1 reads KGHSH; CDR2 reads LQKENI. CDR3 length: 15 amino acids. CDR3 in DNA: TGTGCCAGCTCACCACAGGGGGCGTGGAACACTGAAGCTTTCTTT. Protein sequence: CASSPQGAWNTEAFF.